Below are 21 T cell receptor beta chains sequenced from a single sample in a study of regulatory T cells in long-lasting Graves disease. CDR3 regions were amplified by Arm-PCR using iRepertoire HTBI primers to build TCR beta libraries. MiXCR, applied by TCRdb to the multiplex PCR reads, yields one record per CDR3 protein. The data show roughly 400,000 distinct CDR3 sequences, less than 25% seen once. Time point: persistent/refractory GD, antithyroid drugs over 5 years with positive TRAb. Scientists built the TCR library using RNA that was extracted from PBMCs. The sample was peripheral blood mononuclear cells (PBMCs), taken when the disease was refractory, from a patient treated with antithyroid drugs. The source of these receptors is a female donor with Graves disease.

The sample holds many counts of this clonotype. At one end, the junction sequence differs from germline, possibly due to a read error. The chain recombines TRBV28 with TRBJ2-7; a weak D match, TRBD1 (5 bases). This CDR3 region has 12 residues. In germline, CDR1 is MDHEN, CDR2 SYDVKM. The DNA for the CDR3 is TGTGCCAGCAGCTTGAGTCGGACACGTCGGGACTTC. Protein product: CASSLSRTRRDF.

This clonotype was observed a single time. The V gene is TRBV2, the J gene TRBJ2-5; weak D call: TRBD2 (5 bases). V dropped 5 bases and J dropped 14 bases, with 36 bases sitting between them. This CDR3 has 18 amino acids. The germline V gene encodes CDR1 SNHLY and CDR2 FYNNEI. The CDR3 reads CASSTTPSGESSREIQYF. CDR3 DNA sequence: TGTGCCAGCAGTACTACCCCCTCCGGGGAAAGTTCGAGAGAGATCCAATACTTC.

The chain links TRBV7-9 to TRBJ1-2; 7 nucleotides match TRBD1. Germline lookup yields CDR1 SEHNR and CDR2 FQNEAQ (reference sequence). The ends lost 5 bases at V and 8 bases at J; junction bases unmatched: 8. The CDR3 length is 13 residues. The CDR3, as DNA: TGTGCCAGCAGCGATACAGGGGATCGGGGCTACACCTTC. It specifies CASSDTGDRGYTF.

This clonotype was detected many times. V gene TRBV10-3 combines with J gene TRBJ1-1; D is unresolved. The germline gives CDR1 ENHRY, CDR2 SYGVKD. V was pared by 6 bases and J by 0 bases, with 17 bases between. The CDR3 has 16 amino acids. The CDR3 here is CAIRAGRAEMNTEAFF. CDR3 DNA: TGTGCCATCAGGGCGGGGAGGGCCGAAATGAACACTGAAGCTTTCTTT.

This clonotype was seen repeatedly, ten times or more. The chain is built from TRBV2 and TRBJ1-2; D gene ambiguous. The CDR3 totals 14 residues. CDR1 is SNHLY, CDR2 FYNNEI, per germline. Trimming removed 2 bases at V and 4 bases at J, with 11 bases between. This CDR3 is CASSEMPGLYGYTF. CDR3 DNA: TGTGCCAGCAGTGAAATGCCGGGTCTCTATGGCTACACCTTC.

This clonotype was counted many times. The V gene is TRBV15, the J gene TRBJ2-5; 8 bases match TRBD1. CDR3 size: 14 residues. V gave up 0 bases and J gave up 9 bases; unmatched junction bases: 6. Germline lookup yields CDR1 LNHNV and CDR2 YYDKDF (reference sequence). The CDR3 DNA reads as TGTGCCACCAGCAGAGAGGCACAGGGGGTGCCCCAGTACTTC. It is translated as CATSREAQGVPQYF.

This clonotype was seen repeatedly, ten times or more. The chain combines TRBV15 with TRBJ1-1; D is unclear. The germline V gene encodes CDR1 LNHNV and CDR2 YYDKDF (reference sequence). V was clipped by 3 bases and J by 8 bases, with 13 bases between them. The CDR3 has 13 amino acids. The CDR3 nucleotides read TGTGCCACCAGCAGGGGATTGGCAGCAGAAGCTTTCTTT. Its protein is CATSRGLAAEAFF.

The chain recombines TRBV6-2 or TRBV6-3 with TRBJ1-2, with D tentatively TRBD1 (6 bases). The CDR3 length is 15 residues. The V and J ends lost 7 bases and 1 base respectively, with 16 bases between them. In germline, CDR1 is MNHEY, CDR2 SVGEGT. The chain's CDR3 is CASTQWRTVNYGYTF. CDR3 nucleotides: TGTGCCAGCACCCAATGGAGGACAGTTAACTATGGCTACACCTTC.

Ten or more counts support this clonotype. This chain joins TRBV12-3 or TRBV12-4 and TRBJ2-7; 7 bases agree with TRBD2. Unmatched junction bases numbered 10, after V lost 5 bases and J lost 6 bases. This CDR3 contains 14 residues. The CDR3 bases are TGTGCCAGCAGTATCGGACTAGGCCCGAGCGAGCAGTACTTC. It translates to CASSIGLGPSEQYF.

CDR3 protein: CASQGAGEKLFF. CDR3 in DNA: TGCGCCAGCCAGGGGGCAGGTGAAAAACTGTTTTTT. This chain connects TRBV4-1 to TRBJ1-4; 8 bases are a match to TRBD1. The CDR3 is 12 amino acids. Germline CDR1 and CDR2: MGHRA and YSYEKL. Losses at the gene ends were 8 bases for V and 7 bases for J; bases not matched to a gene: 3.

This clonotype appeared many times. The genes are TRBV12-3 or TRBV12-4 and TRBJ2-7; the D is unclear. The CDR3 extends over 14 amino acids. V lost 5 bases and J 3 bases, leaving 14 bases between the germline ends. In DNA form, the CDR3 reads TGTGCCAGCAGTCTTAGAGACACTCTCTACGAGCAGTACTTC. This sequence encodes CASSLRDTLYEQYF.

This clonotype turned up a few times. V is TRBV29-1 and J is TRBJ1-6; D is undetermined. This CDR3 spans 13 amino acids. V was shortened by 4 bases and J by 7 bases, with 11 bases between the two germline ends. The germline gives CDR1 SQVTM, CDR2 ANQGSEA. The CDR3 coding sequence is TGCAGCGTTGCCCAGCAGAGCAATTCACCCCTCCACTTT. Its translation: CSVAQQSNSPLHF. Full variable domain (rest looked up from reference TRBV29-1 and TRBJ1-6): SAVISQKPSRDICQRGTSLTIQCQVDSQVTMMFWYRQQPGQSLTLIATANQGSEATYESGFVIDKFPISRPNLTFSTLTVSNMSPEDSSIYLCSVAQQSNSPLHFGNGTRLTVT.

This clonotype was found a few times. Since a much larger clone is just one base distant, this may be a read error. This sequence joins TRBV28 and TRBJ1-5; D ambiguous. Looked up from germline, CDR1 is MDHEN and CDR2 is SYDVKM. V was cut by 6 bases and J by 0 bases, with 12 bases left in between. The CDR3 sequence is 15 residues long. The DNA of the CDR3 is TGTGCCAGCAGGCTCCTCAGAAATAGCAATCAGCCCCAGCATTTT. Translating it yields CASRLLRNSNQPQHF.

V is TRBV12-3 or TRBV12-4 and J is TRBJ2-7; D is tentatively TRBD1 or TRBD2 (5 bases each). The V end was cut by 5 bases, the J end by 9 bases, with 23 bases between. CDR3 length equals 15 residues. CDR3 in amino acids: CASSTESRGIGLQYF. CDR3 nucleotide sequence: TGTGCCAGCAGTACCGAGTCGAGGGGCATTGGGTTGCAGTACTTC.

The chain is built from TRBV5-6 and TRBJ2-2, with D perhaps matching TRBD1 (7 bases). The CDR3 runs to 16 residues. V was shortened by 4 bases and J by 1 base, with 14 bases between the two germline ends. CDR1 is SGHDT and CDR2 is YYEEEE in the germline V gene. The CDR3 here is CASSQGGRMNTGELFF. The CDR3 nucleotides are TGTGCCAGCAGCCAGGGGGGTCGGATGAACACCGGGGAGCTGTTTTTT.

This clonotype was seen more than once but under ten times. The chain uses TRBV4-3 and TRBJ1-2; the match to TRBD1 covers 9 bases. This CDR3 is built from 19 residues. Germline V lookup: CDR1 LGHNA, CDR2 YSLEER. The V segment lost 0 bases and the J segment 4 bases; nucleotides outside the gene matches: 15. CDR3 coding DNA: TGCGCCAGCAGCCAAGACTTCACAGGGGGCATAGGGGCGGGCTATGGCTACACCTTC. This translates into CASSQDFTGGIGAGYGYTF.

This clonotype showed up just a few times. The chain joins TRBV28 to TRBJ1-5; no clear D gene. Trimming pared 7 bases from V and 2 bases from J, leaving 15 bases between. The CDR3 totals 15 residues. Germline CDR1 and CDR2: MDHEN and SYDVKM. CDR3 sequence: CASNEANGRNQPQHF. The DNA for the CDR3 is TGTGCCAGCAATGAGGCAAATGGGCGCAATCAGCCCCAGCATTTT. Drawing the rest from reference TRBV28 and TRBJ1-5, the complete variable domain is DVKVTQSSRYLVKRTGEKVFLECVQDMDHENMFWYRQDPGLGLRLIYFSYDVKMKEKGDIPEGYSVSREKKERFSLILESASTNQTSMYLCASNEANGRNQPQHFGDGTRLSIL.

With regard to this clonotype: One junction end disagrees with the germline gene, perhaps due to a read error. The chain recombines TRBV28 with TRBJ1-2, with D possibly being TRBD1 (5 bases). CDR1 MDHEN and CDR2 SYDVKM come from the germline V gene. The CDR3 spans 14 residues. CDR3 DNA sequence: TGTACCAGCAGCATAGGAGGGACTCCTTTAGGCTACACCTTC. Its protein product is CTSSIGGTPLGYTF.

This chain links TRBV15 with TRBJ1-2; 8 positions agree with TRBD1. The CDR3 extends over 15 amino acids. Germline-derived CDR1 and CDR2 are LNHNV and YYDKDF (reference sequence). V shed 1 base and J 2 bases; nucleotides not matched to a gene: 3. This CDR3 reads CATSRAGGRNYGYTF. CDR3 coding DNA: TGTGCCACCAGCAGAGCAGGGGGCAGAAACTATGGCTACACCTTC.

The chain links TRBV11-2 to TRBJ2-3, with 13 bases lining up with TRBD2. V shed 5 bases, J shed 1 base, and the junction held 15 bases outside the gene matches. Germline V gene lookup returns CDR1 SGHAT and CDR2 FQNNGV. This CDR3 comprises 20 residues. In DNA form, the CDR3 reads TGTGCCAGCAGCGACCCCGGACTAGCGGGAGAGTCGGCTCGCACAGATACGCAGTATTTT. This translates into CASSDPGLAGESARTDTQYF.

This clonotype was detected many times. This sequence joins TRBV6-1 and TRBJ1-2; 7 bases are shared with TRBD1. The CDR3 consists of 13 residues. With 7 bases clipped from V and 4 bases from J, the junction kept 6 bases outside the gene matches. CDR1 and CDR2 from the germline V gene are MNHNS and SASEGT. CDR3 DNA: TGTGCCAGCACTCGGACAGGCGTCTATGGCTACACCTTC. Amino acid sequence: CASTRTGVYGYTF.